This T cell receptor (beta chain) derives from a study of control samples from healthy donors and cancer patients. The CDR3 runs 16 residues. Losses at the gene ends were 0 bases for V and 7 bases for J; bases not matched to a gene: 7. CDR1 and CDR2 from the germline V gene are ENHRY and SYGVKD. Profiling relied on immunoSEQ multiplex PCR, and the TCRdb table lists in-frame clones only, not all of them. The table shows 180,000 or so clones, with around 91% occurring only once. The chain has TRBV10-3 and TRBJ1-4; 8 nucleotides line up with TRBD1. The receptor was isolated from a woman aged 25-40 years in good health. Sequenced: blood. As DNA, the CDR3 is TGTGCCATCAGTGAGTCACCGGACAGGGTGGGTGAAAAACTGTTTTTT. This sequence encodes CAISESPDRVGEKLFF.